These 5 T cell receptor beta chains share one sample of origin, sequenced in a study of T cells expressing NK-cell markers. TCRdb re-called the 5' RACE reads; one entry per CDR3 protein, DNA not given. Its clone listing holds hundreds of thousands of distinct CDR3 sequences. The source material was blood T cells: a sorted CD56 or NKG2C T cell subset, CD4+ or CD8+ T cells, or bulk PBMC T cells (not recorded which). The receptors derive from a young man in good health.

The chain carries TRBV6-6 and TRBJ2-2. There are 13 residues in the CDR3. The germline gives CDR1 MNHNY, CDR2 SVGAGI (reference sequence). This chain's CDR3 is CASMPSETGELFF.

The rearrangement links TRBV4-1 to TRBJ2-1; lacking DNA, the TRBD2 call made by TCRdb goes unchecked. The length of the CDR3 is 17 residues. The germline gives CDR1 MGHRA, CDR2 YSYEKL. CDR3: CASSQDGGREGGNEQFF.

The chain couples TRBV15 to TRBJ2-2. The CDR3 spans 11 residues. Germline V lookup: CDR1 LNHNV, CDR2 YYDKDF (reference sequence). The chain's CDR3 is CATSGAGELFF.

The genes are TRBV5-1 and TRBJ2-7; the D call of TRBD1 rests on TCRdb alone, since no DNA is present to check it. The CDR3 runs to 15 residues. Germline CDR1 SGHRS, CDR2 YFSETQ. The CDR3: CASSFGQGALLEQYF.

This rearrangement joins TRBV12-3 or TRBV12-4 to TRBJ2-2. The CDR3 loop spans 14 amino acids. The CDR3 is CASSLIGQEGELFF.